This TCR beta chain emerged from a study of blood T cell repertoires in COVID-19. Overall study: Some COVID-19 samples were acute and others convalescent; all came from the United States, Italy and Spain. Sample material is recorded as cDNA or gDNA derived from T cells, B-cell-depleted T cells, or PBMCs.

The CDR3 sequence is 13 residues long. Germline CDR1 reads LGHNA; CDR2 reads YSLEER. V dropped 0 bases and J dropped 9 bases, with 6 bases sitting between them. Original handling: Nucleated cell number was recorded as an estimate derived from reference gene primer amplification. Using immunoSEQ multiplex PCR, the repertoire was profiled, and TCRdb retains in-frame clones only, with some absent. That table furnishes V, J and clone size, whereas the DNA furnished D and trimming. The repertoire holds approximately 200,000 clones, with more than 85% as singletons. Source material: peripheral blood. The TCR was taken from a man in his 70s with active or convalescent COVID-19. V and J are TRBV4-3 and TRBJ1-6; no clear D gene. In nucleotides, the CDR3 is TGCGCCAGCAGCCAAGAACGAGGTTCACCCCTCCACTTT. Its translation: CASSQERGSPLHF.